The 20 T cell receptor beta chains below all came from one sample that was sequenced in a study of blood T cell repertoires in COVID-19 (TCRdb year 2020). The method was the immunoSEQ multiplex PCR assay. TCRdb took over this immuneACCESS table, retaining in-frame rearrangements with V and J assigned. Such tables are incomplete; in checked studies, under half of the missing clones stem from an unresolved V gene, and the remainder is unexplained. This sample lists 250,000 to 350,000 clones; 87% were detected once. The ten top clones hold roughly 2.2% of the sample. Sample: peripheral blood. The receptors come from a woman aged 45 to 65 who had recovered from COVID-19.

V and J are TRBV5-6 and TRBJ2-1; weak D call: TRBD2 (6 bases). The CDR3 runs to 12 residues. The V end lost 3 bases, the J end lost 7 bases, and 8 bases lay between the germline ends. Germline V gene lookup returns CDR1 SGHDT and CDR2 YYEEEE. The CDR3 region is CASSWGVNEQFF. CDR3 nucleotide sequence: TGTGCCAGCAGCTGGGGGGTGAATGAGCAGTTCTTC. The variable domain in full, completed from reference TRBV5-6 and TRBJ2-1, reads DAGVTQSPTHLIKTRGQQVTLRCSPKSGHDTVSWYQQALGQGPQFIFQYYEEEERQRGNFPDRFSGHQFPNYSSELNVNALLLGDSALYLCASSWGVNEQFFGPGTRLTVL.

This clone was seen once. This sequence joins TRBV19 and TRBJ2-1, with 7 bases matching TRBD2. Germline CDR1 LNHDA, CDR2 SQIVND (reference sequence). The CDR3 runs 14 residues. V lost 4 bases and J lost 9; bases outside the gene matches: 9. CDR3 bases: TGTGCCAGTAGTAAAGGCCGTGGGGAGGGTGAGCAGTTCTTC. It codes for CASSKGRGEGEQFF.

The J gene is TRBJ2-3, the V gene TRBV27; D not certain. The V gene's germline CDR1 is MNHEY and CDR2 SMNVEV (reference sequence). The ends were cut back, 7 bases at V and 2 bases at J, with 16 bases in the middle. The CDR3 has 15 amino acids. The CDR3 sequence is CASNPPTWPTDTQYF. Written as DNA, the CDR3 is TGTGCCAGCAACCCCCCCACCTGGCCCACAGATACGCAGTATTTT.

The DNA for the CDR3 is TGCGCCAGCAGCCAGAATTCCGGGACTAGCGGGCAATTCAGATCCTACGAGCAGTACTTC. It codes for CASSQNSGTSGQFRSYEQYF. V and J are TRBV4-1 and TRBJ2-7, with 12 bases fitting TRBD2. In germline, CDR1 is MGHRA, CDR2 YSYEKL. This CDR3 comprises 20 residues. V was clipped by 3 bases and J by 1 base; unmatched bases: 16.

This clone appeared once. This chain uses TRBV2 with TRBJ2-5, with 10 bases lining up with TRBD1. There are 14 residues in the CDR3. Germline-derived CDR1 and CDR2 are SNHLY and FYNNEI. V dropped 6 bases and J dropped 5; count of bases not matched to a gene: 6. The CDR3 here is CASSGQGVTETQYF. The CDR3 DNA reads TGTGCCAGCAGCGGACAGGGGGTGACGGAGACCCAGTACTTC.

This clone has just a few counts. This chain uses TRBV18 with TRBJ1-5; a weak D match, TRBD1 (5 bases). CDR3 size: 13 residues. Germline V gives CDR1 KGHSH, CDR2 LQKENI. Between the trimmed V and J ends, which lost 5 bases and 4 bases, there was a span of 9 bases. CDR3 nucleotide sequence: TGTGCCAGCTCAAGCGGGGCGAATCAGCCCCAGCATTTT. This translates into CASSSGANQPQHF.

In DNA form, the CDR3 reads TGTGCCATCAGTGACCCTGGACTTACGAGCTCCTACGAGCAGTACTTC. Amino acid sequence: CAISDPGLTSSYEQYF. V and J are TRBV10-3 and TRBJ2-7; D may be TRBD2 (5 bases). The length of the CDR3 is 16 residues. Deletions cut 3 bases from V and 0 bases from J, with 15 bases between. The germline gives CDR1 ENHRY, CDR2 SYGVKD.

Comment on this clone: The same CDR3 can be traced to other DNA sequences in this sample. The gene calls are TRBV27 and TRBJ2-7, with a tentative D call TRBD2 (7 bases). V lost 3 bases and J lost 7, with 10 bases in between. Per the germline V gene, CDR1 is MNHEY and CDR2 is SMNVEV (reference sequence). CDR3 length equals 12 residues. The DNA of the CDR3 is TGTGCCAGCAGTTTCGGGGGGCGGGAGCAGTACTTC. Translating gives CASSFGGREQYF.

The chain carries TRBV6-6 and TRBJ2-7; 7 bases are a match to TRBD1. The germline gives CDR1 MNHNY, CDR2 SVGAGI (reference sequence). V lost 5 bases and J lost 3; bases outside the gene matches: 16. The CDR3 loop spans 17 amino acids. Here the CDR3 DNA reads TGTGCCAGCAGTCTCGGGACAGCACTAGAAGTATTCTACGAGCAGTACTTC. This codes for CASSLGTALEVFYEQYF.

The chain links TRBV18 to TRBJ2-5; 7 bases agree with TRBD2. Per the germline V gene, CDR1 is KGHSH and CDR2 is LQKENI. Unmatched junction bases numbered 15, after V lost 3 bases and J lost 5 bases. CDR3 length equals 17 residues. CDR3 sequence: CASSPASGGPKGETQYF. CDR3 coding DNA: TGTGCCAGCTCACCCGCTTCGGGAGGCCCTAAGGGGGAGACCCAGTACTTC. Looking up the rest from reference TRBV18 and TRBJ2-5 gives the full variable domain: NAGVMQNPRHLVRRRGQEARLRCSPMKGHSHVYWYRQLPEEGLKFMVYLQKENIIDESGMPKERFSAEFPKEGPSILRIQQVVRGDSAAYFCASSPASGGPKGETQYFGPGTRLLVL.

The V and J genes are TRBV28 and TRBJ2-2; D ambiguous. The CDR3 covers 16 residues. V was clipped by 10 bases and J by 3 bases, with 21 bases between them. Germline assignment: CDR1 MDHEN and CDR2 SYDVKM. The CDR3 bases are TGTGCCACCAGATATGCGGATGAACGGGACACCGGGGAGCTGTTTTTT. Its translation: CATRYADERDTGELFF. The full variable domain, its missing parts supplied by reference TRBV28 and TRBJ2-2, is DVKVTQSSRYLVKRTGEKVFLECVQDMDHENMFWYRQDPGLGLRLIYFSYDVKMKEKGDIPEGYSVSREKKERFSLILESASTNQTSMYLCATRYADERDTGELFFGEGSRLTVL.

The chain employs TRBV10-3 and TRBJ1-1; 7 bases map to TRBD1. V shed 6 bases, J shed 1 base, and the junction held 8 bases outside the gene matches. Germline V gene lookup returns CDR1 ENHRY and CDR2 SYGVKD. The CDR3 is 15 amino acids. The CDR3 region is CAIRAPGQRNTEAFF. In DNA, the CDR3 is TGTGCCATCAGAGCTCCGGGACAGAGGAACACTGAAGCTTTCTTT.

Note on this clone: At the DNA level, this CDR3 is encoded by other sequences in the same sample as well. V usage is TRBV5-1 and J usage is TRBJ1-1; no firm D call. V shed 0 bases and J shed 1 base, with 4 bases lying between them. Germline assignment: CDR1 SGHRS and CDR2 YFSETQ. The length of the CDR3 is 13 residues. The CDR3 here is CASSLDRNTEAFF. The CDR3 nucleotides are TGCGCCAGCAGCTTGGACAGGAACACTGAAGCTTTCTTT.

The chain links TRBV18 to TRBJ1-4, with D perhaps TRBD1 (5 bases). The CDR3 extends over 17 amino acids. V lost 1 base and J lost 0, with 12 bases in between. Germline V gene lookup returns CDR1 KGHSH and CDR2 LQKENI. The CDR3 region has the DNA TGTGCCAGCTCACCACTACGGGGGGAGGCAACTAATGAAAAACTGTTTTTT. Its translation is CASSPLRGEATNEKLFF.

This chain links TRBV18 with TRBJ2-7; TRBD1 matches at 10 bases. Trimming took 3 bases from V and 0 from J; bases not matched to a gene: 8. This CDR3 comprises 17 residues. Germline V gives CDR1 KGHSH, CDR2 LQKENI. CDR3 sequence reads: CASSPGTGTGASYEQYF. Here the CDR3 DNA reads TGTGCCAGCTCACCTGGAACCGGGACAGGGGCCTCCTACGAGCAGTACTTC.

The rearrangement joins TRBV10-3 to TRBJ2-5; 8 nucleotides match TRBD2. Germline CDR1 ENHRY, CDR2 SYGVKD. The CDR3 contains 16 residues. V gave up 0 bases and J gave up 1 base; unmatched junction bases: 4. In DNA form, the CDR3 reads TGTGCCATCAGTGAGTCCCCGCGGGGGGTCCAAGAGACCCAGTACTTC. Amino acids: CAISESPRGVQETQYF.

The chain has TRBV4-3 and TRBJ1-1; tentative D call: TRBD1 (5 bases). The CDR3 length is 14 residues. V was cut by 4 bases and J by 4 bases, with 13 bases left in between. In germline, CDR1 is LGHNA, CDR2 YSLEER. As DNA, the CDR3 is TGCGCCAGCAGCCCCCTGGAGGGGTCCACTGAAGCTTTCTTT. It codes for CASSPLEGSTEAFF.

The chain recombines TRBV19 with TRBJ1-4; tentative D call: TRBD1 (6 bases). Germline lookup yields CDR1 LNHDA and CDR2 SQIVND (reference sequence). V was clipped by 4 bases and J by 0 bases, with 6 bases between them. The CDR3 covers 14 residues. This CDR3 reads CASSNRATNEKLFF. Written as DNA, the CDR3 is TGTGCCAGTAGTAACAGGGCAACTAATGAAAAACTGTTTTTT.

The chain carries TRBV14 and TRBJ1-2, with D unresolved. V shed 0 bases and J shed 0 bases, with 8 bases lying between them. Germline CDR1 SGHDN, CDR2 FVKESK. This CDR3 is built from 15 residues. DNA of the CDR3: TGTGCCAGCAGCCAAGATCGGGAACCTAACTATGGCTACACCTTC. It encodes CASSQDREPNYGYTF.

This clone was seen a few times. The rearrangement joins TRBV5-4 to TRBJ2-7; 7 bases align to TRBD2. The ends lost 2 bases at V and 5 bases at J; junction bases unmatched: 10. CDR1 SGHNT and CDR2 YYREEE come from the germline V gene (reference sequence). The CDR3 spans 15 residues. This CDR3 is CASSFDAGTTNEQYF. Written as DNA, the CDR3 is TGTGCCAGCAGCTTTGACGCCGGGACTACCAACGAGCAGTACTTC.